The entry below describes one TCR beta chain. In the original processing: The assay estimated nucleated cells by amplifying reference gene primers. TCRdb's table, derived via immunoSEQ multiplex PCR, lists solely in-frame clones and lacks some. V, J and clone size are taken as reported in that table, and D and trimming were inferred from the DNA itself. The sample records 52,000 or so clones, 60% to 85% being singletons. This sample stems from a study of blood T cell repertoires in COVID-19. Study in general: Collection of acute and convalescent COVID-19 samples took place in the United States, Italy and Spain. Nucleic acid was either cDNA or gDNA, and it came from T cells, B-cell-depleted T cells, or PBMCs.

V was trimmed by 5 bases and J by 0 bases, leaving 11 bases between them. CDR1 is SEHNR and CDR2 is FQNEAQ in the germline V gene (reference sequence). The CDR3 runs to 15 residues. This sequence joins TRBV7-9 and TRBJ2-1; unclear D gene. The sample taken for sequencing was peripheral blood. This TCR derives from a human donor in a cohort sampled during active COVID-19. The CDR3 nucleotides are TGTGCCAGCAGCCCCCTAGTGAGCTCCTACAATGAGCAGTTCTTC. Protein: CASSPLVSSYNEQFF.